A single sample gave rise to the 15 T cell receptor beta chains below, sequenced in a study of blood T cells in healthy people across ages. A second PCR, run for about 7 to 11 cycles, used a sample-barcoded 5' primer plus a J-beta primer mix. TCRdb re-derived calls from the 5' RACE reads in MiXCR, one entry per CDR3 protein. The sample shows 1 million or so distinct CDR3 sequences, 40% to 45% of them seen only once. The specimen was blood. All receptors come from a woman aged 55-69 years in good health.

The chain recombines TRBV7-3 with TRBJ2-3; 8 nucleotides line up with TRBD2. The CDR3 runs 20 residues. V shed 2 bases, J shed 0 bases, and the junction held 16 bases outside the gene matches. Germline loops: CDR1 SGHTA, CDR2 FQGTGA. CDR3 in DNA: TGTGCCAGCAGCTTACTTCCGCGGGAGGCGTTTATAACTAGCACAGATACGCAGTATTTT. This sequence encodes CASSLLPREAFITSTDTQYF.

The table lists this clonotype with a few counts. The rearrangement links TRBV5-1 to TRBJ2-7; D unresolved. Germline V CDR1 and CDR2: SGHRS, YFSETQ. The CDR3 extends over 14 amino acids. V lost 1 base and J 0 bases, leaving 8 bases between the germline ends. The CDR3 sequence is CASSLKASSYEQYF. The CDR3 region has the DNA TGCGCCAGCAGCTTGAAAGCTTCCTCCTACGAGCAGTACTTC.

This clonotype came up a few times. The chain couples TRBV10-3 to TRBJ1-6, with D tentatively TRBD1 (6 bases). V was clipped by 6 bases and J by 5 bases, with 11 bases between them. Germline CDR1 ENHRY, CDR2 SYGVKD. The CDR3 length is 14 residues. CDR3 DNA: TGTGCCATCAGGCCTGGACAGAATAATTCACCCCTCCACTTT. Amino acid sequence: CAIRPGQNNSPLHF.

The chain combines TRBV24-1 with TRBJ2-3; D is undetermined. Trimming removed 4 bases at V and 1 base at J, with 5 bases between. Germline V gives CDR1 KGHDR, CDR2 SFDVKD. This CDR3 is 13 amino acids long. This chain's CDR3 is CATSERGTDTQYF. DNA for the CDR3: TGTGCCACCAGTGAGAGAGGCACAGATACGCAGTATTTT.

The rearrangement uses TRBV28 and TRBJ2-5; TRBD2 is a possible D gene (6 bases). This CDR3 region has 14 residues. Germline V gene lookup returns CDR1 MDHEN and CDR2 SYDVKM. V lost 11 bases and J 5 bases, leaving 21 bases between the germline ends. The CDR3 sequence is CAVRLGRIRETQYF. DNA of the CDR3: TGTGCCGTTCGCTTAGGGAGGATTCGGGAGACCCAGTACTTC.

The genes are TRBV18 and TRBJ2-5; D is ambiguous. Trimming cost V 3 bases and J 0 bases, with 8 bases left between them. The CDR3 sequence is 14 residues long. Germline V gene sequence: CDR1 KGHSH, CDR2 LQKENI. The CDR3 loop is CASSPLPNQETQYF. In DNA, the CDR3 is TGTGCCAGCTCACCGCTACCGAACCAAGAGACCCAGTACTTC.

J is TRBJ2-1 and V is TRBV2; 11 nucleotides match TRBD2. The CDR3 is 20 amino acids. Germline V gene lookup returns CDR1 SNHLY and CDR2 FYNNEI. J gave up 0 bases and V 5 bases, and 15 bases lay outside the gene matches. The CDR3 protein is CASSRRLAGPPEGSYNEQFF. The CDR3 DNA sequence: TGTGCCAGCAGTCGGAGACTAGCGGGACCGCCGGAGGGCTCCTACAATGAGCAGTTCTTC. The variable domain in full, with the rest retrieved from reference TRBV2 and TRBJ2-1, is EPEVTQTPSHQVTQMGQEVILRCVPISNHLYFYWYRQILGQKVEFLVSFYNNEISEKSEIFDDQFSVERPDGSNFTLKIRSTKLEDSAMYFCASSRRLAGPPEGSYNEQFFGPGTRLTVL.

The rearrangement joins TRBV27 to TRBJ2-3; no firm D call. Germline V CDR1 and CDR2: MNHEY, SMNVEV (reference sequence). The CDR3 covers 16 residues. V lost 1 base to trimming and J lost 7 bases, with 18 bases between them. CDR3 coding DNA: TGTGCCAGCAGTTTATATTCGGTGGGCATACCTAATACGCAGTATTTT. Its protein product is CASSLYSVGIPNTQYF.

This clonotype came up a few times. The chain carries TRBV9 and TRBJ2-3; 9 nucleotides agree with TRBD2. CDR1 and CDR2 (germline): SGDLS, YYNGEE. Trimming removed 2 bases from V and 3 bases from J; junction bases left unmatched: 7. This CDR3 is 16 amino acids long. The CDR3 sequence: CASSVAAGGPTDTQYF. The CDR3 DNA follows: TGTGCCAGCAGCGTGGCGGCGGGAGGGCCGACAGATACGCAGTATTTT.

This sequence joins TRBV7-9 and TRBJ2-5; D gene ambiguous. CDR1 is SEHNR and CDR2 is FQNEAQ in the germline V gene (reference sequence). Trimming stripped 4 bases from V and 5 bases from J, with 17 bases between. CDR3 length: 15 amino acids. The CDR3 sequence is CASSSSRVLRETQYF. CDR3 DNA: TGTGCCAGCAGCTCTTCCCGGGTCCTTAGGGAGACCCAGTACTTC.

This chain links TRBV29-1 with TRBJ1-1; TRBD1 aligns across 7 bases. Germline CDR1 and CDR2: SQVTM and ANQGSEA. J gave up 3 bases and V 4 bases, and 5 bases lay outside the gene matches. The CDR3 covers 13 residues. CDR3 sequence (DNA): TGCAGCGTTGCGACAGGGCCTGACACTGAAGCTTTCTTT. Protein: CSVATGPDTEAFF.

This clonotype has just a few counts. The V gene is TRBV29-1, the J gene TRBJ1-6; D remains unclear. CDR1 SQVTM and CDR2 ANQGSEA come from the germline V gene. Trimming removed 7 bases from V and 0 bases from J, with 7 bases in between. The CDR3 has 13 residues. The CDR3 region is CSAKSSYNSPLHF. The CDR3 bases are TGCAGCGCTAAAAGCTCCTATAATTCACCCCTCCACTTT.

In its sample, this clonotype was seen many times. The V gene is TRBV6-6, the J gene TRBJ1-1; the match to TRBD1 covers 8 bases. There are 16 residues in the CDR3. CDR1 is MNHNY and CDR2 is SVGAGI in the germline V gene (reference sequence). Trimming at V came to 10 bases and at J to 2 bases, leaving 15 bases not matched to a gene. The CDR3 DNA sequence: TGTGCCACCCGCCCGACAGGGGCCGGGAAAAACACTGAAGCTTTCTTT. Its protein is CATRPTGAGKNTEAFF.

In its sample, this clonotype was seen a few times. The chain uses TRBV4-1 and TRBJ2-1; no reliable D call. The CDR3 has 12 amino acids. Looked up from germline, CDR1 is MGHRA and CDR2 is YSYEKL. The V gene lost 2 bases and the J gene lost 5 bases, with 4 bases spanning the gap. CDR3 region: CASSQFDNEQFF. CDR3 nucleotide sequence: TGCGCCAGCAGCCAATTTGACAATGAGCAGTTCTTC.

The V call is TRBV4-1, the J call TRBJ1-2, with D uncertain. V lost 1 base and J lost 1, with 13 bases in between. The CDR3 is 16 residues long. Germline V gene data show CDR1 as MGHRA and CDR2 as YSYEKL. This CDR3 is CASSQGQNPYNYGYTF. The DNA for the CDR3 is TGCGCCAGCAGCCAAGGGCAGAACCCTTATAACTATGGCTACACCTTC.